Reported below is one T cell receptor (beta chain). V trimming: 1 base; J trimming: 3 bases; junction bases outside the gene matches: 15. The CDR3 is 21 amino acids. The entry originates in a study of blood T cells in healthy people across ages. Alongside a J-beta primer mix, a sample-barcoded 5' primer served in a second PCR lasting roughly 7 to 11 cycles. From the 5' RACE reads, TCRdb called clonotypes with MiXCR, one entry per CDR3 protein. The data show about 1,400,000 distinct CDR3 sequences, approximately 42% seen once. The chain employs TRBV12-3 or TRBV12-4 and TRBJ2-6; TRBD2 matches 10 bases. Sequencing was performed on blood. The receptor was derived from a young woman in good health. The CDR3 DNA reads TGTGCCAGCAGTTTAGGATGGCAGAGCACTAGCGGGGAGGTTGGGGCCAACGTCCTGACTTTC. Amino acids: CASSLGWQSTSGEVGANVLTF.